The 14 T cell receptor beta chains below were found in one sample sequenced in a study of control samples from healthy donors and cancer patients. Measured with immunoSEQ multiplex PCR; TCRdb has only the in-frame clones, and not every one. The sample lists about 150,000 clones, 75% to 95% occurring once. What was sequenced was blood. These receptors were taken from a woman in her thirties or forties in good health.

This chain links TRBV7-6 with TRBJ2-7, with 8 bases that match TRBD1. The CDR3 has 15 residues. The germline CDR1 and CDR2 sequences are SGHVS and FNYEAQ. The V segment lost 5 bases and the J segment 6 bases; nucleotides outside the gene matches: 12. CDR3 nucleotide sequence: TGTGCCAGCAGCCGAGCGACAGGGGATTTCCGCGAGCAGTACTTC. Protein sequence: CASSRATGDFREQYF.

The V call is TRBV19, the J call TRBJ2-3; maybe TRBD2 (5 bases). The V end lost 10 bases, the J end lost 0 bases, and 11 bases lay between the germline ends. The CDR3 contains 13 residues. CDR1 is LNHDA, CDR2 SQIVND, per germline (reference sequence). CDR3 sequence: CATSGVSTDTQYF. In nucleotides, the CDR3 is TGTGCCACGTCCGGGGTTAGCACAGATACGCAGTATTTT.

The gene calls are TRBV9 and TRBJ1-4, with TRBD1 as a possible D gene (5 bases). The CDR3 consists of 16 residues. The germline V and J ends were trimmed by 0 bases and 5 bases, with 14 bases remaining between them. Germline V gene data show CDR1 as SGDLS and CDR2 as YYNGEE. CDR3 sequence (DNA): TGTGCCAGCAGCGTAGGGAGGGGAAATCCGAATGAAAAACTGTTTTTT. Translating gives CASSVGRGNPNEKLFF.

CDR3 coding DNA: TGTGCCAGTAGTATAGATGGAGCAGGGCTCACAGATACGCAGTATTTT. It encodes CASSIDGAGLTDTQYF. The chain has TRBV19 and TRBJ2-3; possibly TRBD1 for D (5 bases). This CDR3 region has 16 residues. V lost 0 bases, J lost 2 bases, and 12 bases lay in between. Germline CDR1 and CDR2: LNHDA and SQIVND (reference sequence).

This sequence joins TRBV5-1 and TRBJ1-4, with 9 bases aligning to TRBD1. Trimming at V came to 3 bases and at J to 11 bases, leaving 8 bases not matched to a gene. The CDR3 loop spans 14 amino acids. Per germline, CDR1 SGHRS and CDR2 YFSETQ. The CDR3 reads CASSSERTGAKLFF. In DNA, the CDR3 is TGCGCCAGCAGCTCCGAACGGACAGGGGCCAAACTGTTTTTT. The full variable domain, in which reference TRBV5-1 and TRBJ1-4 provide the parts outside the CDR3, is KAGVTQTPRYLIKTRGQQVTLSCSPISGHRSVSWYQQTPGQGLQFLFEYFSETQRNKGNFPGRFSGRQFSNSRSEMNVSTLELGDSALYLCASSSERTGAKLFFGSGTQLSVL.

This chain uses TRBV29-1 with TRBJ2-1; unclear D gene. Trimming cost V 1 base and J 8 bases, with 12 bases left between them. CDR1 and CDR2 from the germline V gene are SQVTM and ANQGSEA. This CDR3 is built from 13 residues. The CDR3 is CSVEVAPPDEQFF. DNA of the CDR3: TGCAGCGTTGAAGTTGCCCCCCCGGATGAGCAGTTCTTC.

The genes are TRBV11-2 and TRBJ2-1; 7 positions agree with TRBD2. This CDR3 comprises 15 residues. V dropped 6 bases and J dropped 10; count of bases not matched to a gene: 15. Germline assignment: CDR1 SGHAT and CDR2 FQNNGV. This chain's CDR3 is CASRPPGLRVVEQFF. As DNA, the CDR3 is TGTGCCAGCAGACCACCGGGACTAAGGGTAGTCGAGCAGTTCTTC.

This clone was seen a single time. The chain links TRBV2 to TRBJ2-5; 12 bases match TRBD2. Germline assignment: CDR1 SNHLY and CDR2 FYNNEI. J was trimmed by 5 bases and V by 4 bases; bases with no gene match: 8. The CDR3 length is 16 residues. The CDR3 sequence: CASSVPSGGAGETQYF. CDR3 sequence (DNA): TGTGCCAGCAGTGTGCCTAGCGGGGGGGCAGGGGAGACCCAGTACTTC.

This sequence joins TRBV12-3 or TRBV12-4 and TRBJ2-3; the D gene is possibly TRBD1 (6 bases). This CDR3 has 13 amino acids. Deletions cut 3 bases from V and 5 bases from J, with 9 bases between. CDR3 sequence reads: CASSLYRVDTQYF. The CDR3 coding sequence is TGTGCCAGCAGTTTGTACAGGGTAGATACGCAGTATTTT.

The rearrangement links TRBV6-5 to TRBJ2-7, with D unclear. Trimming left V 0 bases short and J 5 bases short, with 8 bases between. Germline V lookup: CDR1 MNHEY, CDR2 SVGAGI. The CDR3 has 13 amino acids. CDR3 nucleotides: TGTGCCAGCAGTTACTCCTATAGTGACGAGCAGTACTTC. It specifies CASSYSYSDEQYF.

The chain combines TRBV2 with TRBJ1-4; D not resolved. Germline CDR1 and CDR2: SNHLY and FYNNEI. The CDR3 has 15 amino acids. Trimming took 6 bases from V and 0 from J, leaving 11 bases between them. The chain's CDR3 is CASSGRFATNEKLFF. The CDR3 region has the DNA TGTGCCAGCAGCGGGCGATTTGCAACTAATGAAAAACTGTTTTTT.

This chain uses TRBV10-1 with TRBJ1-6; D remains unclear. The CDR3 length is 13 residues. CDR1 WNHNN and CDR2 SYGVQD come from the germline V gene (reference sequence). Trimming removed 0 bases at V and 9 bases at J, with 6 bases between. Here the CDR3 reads CASSESIPSPLHF. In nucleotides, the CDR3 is TGCGCCAGCAGTGAGTCGATCCCTTCACCCCTCCACTTT.

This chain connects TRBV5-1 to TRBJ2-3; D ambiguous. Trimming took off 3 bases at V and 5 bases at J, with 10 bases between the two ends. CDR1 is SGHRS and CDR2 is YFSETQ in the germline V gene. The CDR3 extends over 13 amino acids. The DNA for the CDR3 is TGCGCCAGCAGCTCATTGGCCTTAGATACGCAGTATTTT. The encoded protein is CASSSLALDTQYF.

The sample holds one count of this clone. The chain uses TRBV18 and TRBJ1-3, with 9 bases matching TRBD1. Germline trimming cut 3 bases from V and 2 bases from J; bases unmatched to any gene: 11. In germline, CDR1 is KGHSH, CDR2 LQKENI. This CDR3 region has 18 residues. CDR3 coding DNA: TGTGCCAGCTCACCGACTGTTGGACAGGGGAATGCTGGAAACACCATATATTTT. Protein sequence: CASSPTVGQGNAGNTIYF.